This TCR beta chain was obtained from a study of blood T cell repertoires in COVID-19. Overall study context: Researchers got acute and convalescent COVID-19 samples from the United States, Italy and Spain. T cells, B-cell-depleted T cells, or PBMCs supplied cDNA or gDNA.

Per the original data handling: From reference gene primer amplification, estimates of nucleated cell counts were derived. Clones were read by immunoSEQ multiplex PCR, and TCRdb kept only the in-frame ones, dropping some. V, J and clone size were drawn from that table, and D and trimming were deduced from the DNA. The sample shows roughly 79,000 clones, roughly four fifths of them seen only once. The germline V and J ends were trimmed by 0 bases and 2 bases, with 8 bases remaining between them. The CDR3 totals 14 residues. Germline loops: CDR1 SGHRS, CDR2 YFSETQ. The sequence was obtained from a human donor in a cohort sampled during active COVID-19. Source material: peripheral blood. The chain has TRBV5-1 and TRBJ1-2; the D gene is possibly TRBD1 (5 bases). The CDR3 region has the DNA TGCGCCAGCAGCTTGGGACAGAGCAACTATGGCTACACCTTC. It codes for CASSLGQSNYGYTF. The variable domain in full, completed from reference TRBV5-1 and TRBJ1-2, reads KAGVTQTPRYLIKTRGQQVTLSCSPISGHRSVSWYQQTPGQGLQFLFEYFSETQRNKGNFPGRFSGRQFSNSRSEMNVSTLELGDSALYLCASSLGQSNYGYTFGSGTRLTVV.